This T cell receptor beta chain came from a study of vaccination and CD4 T cells after COVID-19. Study at large: Either the Pfizer-BioNTech BNT162b2 or Moderna mRNA-1273 vaccine was given as two doses. The control cultures got either a CEFX pool, an HIV-1 Nef pool, or no peptide at all.

The CDR3 runs to 16 residues. Germline V gene lookup returns CDR1 SNHLY and CDR2 FYNNEI. J was trimmed by 2 bases and V by 4 bases; bases with no gene match: 11. The Oncomine TCR Beta short-read assay sequenced DNA from cultured CD4+ T cells. TCRdb reprocessed the PCR reads with MiXCR, giving one entry per CDR3 protein. The sample yields several thousand distinct CDR3 sequences, around 69% seen once. Treatment denoted: roughly ten-day PBMC culture with coronavirus spike peptide pools or control peptides (ViraFEST assay). Peptide pools at approximately 9.1 ug/ml and IL-2 at around 10 IU/ml were added to cultures of a few million PBMCs per well. Negative selection enriched CD4+ T cells from cultures at about ten days. This clonotype was seen once. Antigen unknown.

The chain is built from TRBV2 and TRBJ2-7; 7 bases fit TRBD1. The sequencing input was CD4+ T cells from blood, cultured in vitro. This sequence originates from a human donor who had recovered from COVID-19. CDR3 coding DNA: TGTGCCAGCAGTGGATCTCCGGGACAGATAGCCTACGAGCAGTACTTC. Amino acid sequence: CASSGSPGQIAYEQYF.